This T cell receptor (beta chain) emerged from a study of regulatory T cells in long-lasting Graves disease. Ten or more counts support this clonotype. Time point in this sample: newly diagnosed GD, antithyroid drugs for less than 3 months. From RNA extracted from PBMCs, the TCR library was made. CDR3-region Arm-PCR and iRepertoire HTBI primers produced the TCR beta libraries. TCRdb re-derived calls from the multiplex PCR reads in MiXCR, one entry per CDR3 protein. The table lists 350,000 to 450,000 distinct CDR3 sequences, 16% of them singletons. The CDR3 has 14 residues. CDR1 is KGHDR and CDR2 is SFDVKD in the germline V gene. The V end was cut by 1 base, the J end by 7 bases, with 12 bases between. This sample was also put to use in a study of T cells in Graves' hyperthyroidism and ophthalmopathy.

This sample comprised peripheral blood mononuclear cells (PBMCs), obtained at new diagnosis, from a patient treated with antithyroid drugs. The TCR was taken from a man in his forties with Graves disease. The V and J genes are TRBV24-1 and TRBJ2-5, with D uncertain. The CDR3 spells CATSDFNQAMTQYF. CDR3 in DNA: TGTGCCACCAGTGATTTTAACCAGGCGATGACCCAGTACTTC.